This T cell receptor beta chain was identified in a study of T cells in Graves' hyperthyroidism and ophthalmopathy. Points from the study as a whole: Blood shared most expanded thyroid clonotypes above 0.001. Ophthalmopathy onset followed model prediction by a median about six months. A 13 V-J model separated ophthalmopathy from stable hyperthyroidism.

V shed 4 bases and J 4 bases; nucleotides not matched to a gene: 7. Germline V gene sequence: CDR1 SGHTA, CDR2 FQGNSA. The CDR3 has 18 amino acids. Researchers took RNA transcripts and amplified the TCR beta CDR3 regions from them. TCR CDR3 regions were first amplified by RT-PCR with HTBI primers. MiXCR, applied by TCRdb to the multiplex PCR reads, yields one record per CDR3 protein. The repertoire consists of roughly 570,000 distinct CDR3 sequences, with 40% to 55% occurring once and the leading ten covering roughly 19%. A word on this clonotype: As yet, its antigen is unknown.

Uncontrolled infection, other autoimmune disease, pregnancy or lactation led to exclusion. The source of this sequence is an adult woman with Graves' disease, either hyperthyroidism or ophthalmopathy (not recorded which). J is TRBJ2-6 and V is TRBV7-2, with 13 bases matching TRBD2. What was sequenced was peripheral blood or thyroid tissue (not recorded which). CDR3 loop: CASSWTSGRGVGANVLTF. The CDR3 DNA reads TGTGCCAGCAGCTGGACTAGCGGGAGAGGGGTCGGGGCCAACGTCCTGACTTTC.